Described below is a single TCR beta chain sequence and its context. Its antigen remains unknown. The data belong to a study of T cell repertoires in cytomegalovirus infection. Study-level findings and limits: Predominance within the ex vivo response was attributable to HLA-C-restricted CMV-specific TCR beta clonotypes. Cumulative frequency of public TCR beta families picked out carriers of CMV plus the relevant HLA.

Via MiXCR, TCRdb re-called the reads, giving one row per CDR3 protein. The data hold about 770,000 distinct CDR3 sequences, with just under 30% observed a single time. V was pared by 6 bases and J by 2 bases, with 2 bases of the junction left unmatched. This CDR3 contains 13 residues. CDR1 and CDR2 (germline): MNHEY, SMNVEV (reference sequence). This TCR was recovered from a human donor in good health (CMV status not recorded). Some clones in this sample may be carry-over from other donors' samples. The sequencing used cultured CD8+ T cells from PBMCs, collected from culture after CMV antigen stimulation. The chain employs TRBV27 and TRBJ2-7, with 9 bases aligning to TRBD1. The CDR3 sequence is CASSYRGPYEQYF. The CDR3 coding sequence is TGTGCCAGCAGCTACAGGGGGCCCTACGAGCAGTACTTC.